The 17 T cell receptor beta chains in this list originate from one sample, sequenced in a study of T cells in Graves' hyperthyroidism and ophthalmopathy. TCR beta CDR3 region amplification was performed from RNA transcripts. The HTBI set primed first-round TCR CDR3 RT-PCR. TCRdb processed the multiplex PCR reads anew with MiXCR; each CDR3 protein has one entry. The sample has 250,000 to 300,000 distinct CDR3 sequences; less than 15% are singletons. Sequences were obtained from blood. The origin of the receptors is a woman aged 25 to 39 with Graves' hyperthyroidism that later progressed to Graves' ophthalmopathy.

Ten or more counts support this clonotype. V gene TRBV7-6 combines with J gene TRBJ2-5, with D tentatively TRBD1 (5 bases). The CDR3 covers 14 residues. Germline values: CDR1 SGHVS, CDR2 FNYEAQ. The V end was cut by 2 bases, the J end by 1 base, with 8 bases between. The CDR3 DNA reads TGTGCCAGCAGCTTAAGGACACCCCAAGAGACCCAGTACTTC. It codes for CASSLRTPQETQYF. The full variable domain, its missing parts supplied by reference TRBV7-6 and TRBJ2-5, is GAGVSQSPRYKVTKRGQDVALRCDPISGHVSLYWYRQALGQGPEFLTYFNYEAQQDKSGLPNDRFSAERPEGSISTLTIQRTEQRDSAMYRCASSLRTPQETQYFGPGTRLLVL.

This sequence joins TRBV6-9 and TRBJ1-3, with D possibly TRBD1 on 5 matching bases. V was pared by 3 bases and J by 4 bases, with 13 bases between. There are 15 residues in the CDR3. Germline loops: CDR1 MNHGY, CDR2 SVAAGI. CDR3 sequence: CASSYQRGGGNTIYF. In DNA form, the CDR3 reads TGTGCCAGCAGTTACCAGCGGGGCGGAGGAAACACCATATATTTT.

This clonotype has more than one count but fewer than ten. This chain connects TRBV10-3 to TRBJ2-1; 9 bases agree with TRBD2. This CDR3 is built from 14 residues. V shed 6 bases and J 5 bases; nucleotides not matched to a gene: 5. Germline CDR1 is ENHRY and CDR2 is SYGVKD. CDR3 residues: CAISGGRAHNEQFF. DNA of the CDR3: TGTGCCATCAGCGGCGGGAGGGCCCACAATGAGCAGTTCTTC.

In its sample, this clonotype was seen many times. The chain employs TRBV30 and TRBJ1-3, with D uncertain. Germline V gene sequence: CDR1 GTSNPN, CDR2 SVGIG (reference sequence). The CDR3 is 15 amino acids. V lost 0 bases and J 4 bases, leaving 13 bases between the germline ends. DNA of the CDR3: TGTGCCTGGAGTGTAGCGAGCGGCGGGGGAAACACCATATATTTT. Protein sequence: CAWSVASGGGNTIYF. The whole variable domain, filled in from reference TRBV30 and TRBJ1-3, reads SQTIHQWPATLVQPVGSPLSLECTVEGTSNPNLYWYRQAAGRGLQLLFYSVGIGQISSEVPQNLSASRPQDRQFILSSKKLLLSDSGFYLCAWSVASGGGNTIYFGEGSWLTVV.

This clonotype was picked up many times. This sequence joins TRBV18 and TRBJ1-3; 8 bases map to TRBD1. The germline V gene encodes CDR1 KGHSH and CDR2 LQKENI. The J segment lost 0 bases and the V segment lost 3 bases, leaving 1 base of the junction unmatched. CDR3 size: 15 residues. The CDR3 is CASSPGQVSGNTIYF. Written as DNA, the CDR3 is TGTGCCAGCTCACCGGGACAGGTCTCTGGAAACACCATATATTTT.

This clonotype turned up a few times. The rearrangement uses TRBV4-1 and TRBJ2-1; a weak D match, TRBD1 (6 bases). Germline CDR1 MGHRA, CDR2 YSYEKL. The CDR3 runs to 19 residues. Trimming stripped 4 bases from V and 3 bases from J, with 25 bases between. The CDR3 sequence: CASSPWDNNQLSDYNEQFF. CDR3 bases: TGCGCCAGCAGCCCATGGGACAACAACCAACTATCGGACTACAATGAGCAGTTCTTC.

This clonotype was counted ten times or more. This chain uses TRBV30 with TRBJ1-1; D gene ambiguous. This CDR3 has 12 amino acids. The ends were cut back, 5 bases at V and 2 bases at J, with 9 bases in the middle. Germline CDR1 reads GTSNPN; CDR2 reads SVGIG (reference sequence). The CDR3 is CAWGEFNTEAFF. DNA for the CDR3: TGTGCCTGGGGGGAGTTTAACACTGAAGCTTTCTTT.

The sample holds many counts of this clonotype. The chain employs TRBV15 and TRBJ1-5; D unresolved. The ends were cut back, 0 bases at V and 3 bases at J, with 12 bases in the middle. Germline values: CDR1 LNHNV, CDR2 YYDKDF (reference sequence). The CDR3 runs to 16 residues. CDR3 region: CATSRDPSGDNQPQHF. In DNA form, the CDR3 reads TGTGCCACCAGCAGAGATCCCTCTGGGGACAATCAGCCCCAGCATTTT.

The V and J genes are TRBV12-3 or TRBV12-4 and TRBJ2-1; TRBD1 might be the D (7 bases). This CDR3 spans 16 amino acids. V lost 6 bases and J lost 6, with 21 bases in between. The CDR3 DNA sequence: TGTGCCAGCAGGCTAGCGACAGGGTTTCCCTCCAATGAGCAGTTCTTC. It specifies CASRLATGFPSNEQFF.

Ten or more counts support this clonotype. This chain joins TRBV7-9 and TRBJ2-3; D may be TRBD2 (6 bases). Between the trimmed V and J ends, which lost 4 bases and 4 bases, there was a span of 18 bases. From germline, CDR1 is SEHNR and CDR2 FQNEAQ (reference sequence). The CDR3 covers 16 residues. As DNA, the CDR3 is TGTGCCAGCAGCTCCACGGGACTCGCCGATCCAGATACGCAGTATTTT. Translation gives CASSSTGLADPDTQYF.

This clonotype was detected many times. The V call is TRBV27, the J call TRBJ2-1; D not certain. The length of the CDR3 is 15 residues. The germline gives CDR1 MNHEY, CDR2 SMNVEV (reference sequence). Trimming took 5 bases from V and 0 from J, leaving 11 bases between them. CDR3 nucleotides: TGTGCCAGCAGTCTGGACGGAAGCTCCTACAATGAGCAGTTCTTC. Amino acid sequence: CASSLDGSSYNEQFF.

Of note for this clonotype: A read error is possible here, since a much larger clone lies one base away. The chain joins TRBV2 to TRBJ2-7; 16 bases agree with TRBD2. Germline trimming cut 7 bases from V and 2 bases from J; bases unmatched to any gene: 11. Looked up from germline, CDR1 is SNHLY and CDR2 is FYNNEI. The CDR3 length is 18 residues. CDR3 DNA sequence: TGTGCCAGCACTTTGGAGGGGACTAGCGGGAGGGCAACCTACGAGCAGTACTTC. Its protein product is CASTLEGTSGRATYEQYF.

This clonotype has more than one count but fewer than ten. The chain uses TRBV5-6 and TRBJ2-1; D is unclear. Germline CDR1 reads SGHDT; CDR2 reads YYEEEE. The CDR3 loop spans 15 amino acids. Trimming removed 2 bases from V and 4 bases from J, with 13 bases in between. The CDR3 is CASSLGAHIYNEQFF. CDR3 bases: TGTGCCAGCAGCTTAGGTGCCCATATTTACAATGAGCAGTTCTTC.

The sample holds many counts of this clonotype. The chain uses TRBV2 and TRBJ1-1, with no clear D. V lost 0 bases to trimming and J lost 5 bases, with 10 bases between them. The germline gives CDR1 SNHLY, CDR2 FYNNEI. The CDR3 spans 14 residues. CDR3 in amino acids: CASSEALGWTEAFF. The CDR3 coding sequence is TGTGCCAGCAGTGAAGCGCTAGGGTGGACTGAAGCTTTCTTT.

Ten or more counts support this clonotype. The V call is TRBV6-5, the J call TRBJ2-5; perhaps TRBD2 as D (5 bases). The CDR3 is made up of 17 amino acids. V dropped 0 bases and J dropped 5 bases, with 19 bases sitting between them. Looked up from germline, CDR1 is MNHEY and CDR2 is SVGAGI. The CDR3 nucleotides read TGTGCCAGCAGTTACTCCCGCGGGCCGTCTAGGATTGAGACCCAGTACTTC. This encodes CASSYSRGPSRIETQYF.

The genes are TRBV3-1 and TRBJ1-1; a possible D gene is TRBD1 (6 bases). In germline, CDR1 is LGHDT, CDR2 YNNKEL (reference sequence). V was clipped by 5 bases and J by 5 bases, with 12 bases between them. The CDR3 extends over 13 amino acids. CDR3 region: CASSTNRETEAFF. In DNA, the CDR3 is TGTGCCAGCAGCACTAACAGGGAAACTGAAGCTTTCTTT.

The rearrangement uses TRBV29-1 and TRBJ2-1, with TRBD1 matching 7 bases. The CDR3 has 13 amino acids. The junction had 6 bases not matched to a gene; V was cut back by 5 bases and J by 5 bases. CDR1 SQVTM and CDR2 ANQGSEA come from the germline V gene. The CDR3 DNA reads TGCAGCGTTCACAGGGGCCTAGACAATGAGCAGTTCTTC. Protein sequence: CSVHRGLDNEQFF.